The 18 T cell receptor beta chains reported below all come from one sample, sequenced in a study of blood T cells in healthy people across ages. A sample-barcoded 5' primer and a J-beta primer mix were used in a second PCR of about 7 to 11 cycles. MiXCR, run by TCRdb on the 5' RACE reads, gives a single entry per CDR3 protein. The sample holds under 2 million distinct CDR3 sequences; roughly 32% are singletons and the top ten take around 11%. Sequenced input: blood. The source is a woman under 40 in good health.

This sequence joins TRBV4-2 and TRBJ2-7; 7 positions match TRBD2. The last part of the DNA fits TRBJ2-5 better; the J call may be wrong. CDR3 length equals 17 residues. CDR1 is LGHNA and CDR2 is YNFKEQ in the germline V gene. This CDR3 is CASSPASGAMRFETQYF. The CDR3 DNA follows: TGTGCCAGCAGCCCCGCTAGCGGCGCTATGCGGTTCGAGACCCAGTACTTC.

V gene TRBV6-1 combines with J gene TRBJ1-5; 11 nucleotides agree with TRBD1. CDR3 length equals 17 residues. In germline, CDR1 is MNHNS, CDR2 SASEGT. V was pared by 6 bases and J by 3 bases, with 10 bases of the junction left unmatched. CDR3 sequence reads: CASSSRTGGGDNQPQHF. In nucleotides, the CDR3 is TGTGCCAGCAGCTCCAGGACAGGGGGCGGTGACAATCAGCCCCAGCATTTT.

This chain uses TRBV18 with TRBJ2-5; weak D call: TRBD2 (6 bases). Between the trimmed V and J ends, which lost 3 bases and 11 bases, there was a span of 16 bases. The CDR3 runs 13 residues. Germline V gene sequence: CDR1 KGHSH, CDR2 LQKENI. The CDR3 loop is CASSPGPSREQYF. The DNA for the CDR3 is TGTGCCAGCTCACCGGGACCCTCACGGGAGCAGTACTTC.

This clonotype was seen a few times. The chain carries TRBV15 and TRBJ2-1; 7 nucleotides agree with TRBD2. The CDR3 contains 16 residues. Trimming removed 1 base from V and 3 bases from J; junction bases left unmatched: 6. Germline V gene lookup returns CDR1 LNHNV and CDR2 YYDKDF (reference sequence). CDR3 protein: CATSRGWSSGYNEQFF. DNA for the CDR3: TGTGCCACCAGCAGAGGCTGGTCTAGCGGCTACAATGAGCAGTTCTTC.

This chain joins TRBV5-1 and TRBJ2-3; D gene unclear. Germline CDR1 is SGHRS and CDR2 is YFSETQ. V was cut by 0 bases and J by 4 bases, with 12 bases left in between. CDR3 length equals 15 residues. CDR3 sequence reads: CASSLDGRLADTQYF. The CDR3, as DNA: TGCGCCAGCAGCTTGGACGGAAGGTTGGCAGATACGCAGTATTTT. Supplemented by reference TRBV5-1 and TRBJ2-3, the full variable domain reads KAGVTQTPRYLIKTRGQQVTLSCSPISGHRSVSWYQQTPGQGLQFLFEYFSETQRNKGNFPGRFSGRQFSNSRSEMNVSTLELGDSALYLCASSLDGRLADTQYFGPGTRLTVL.

V usage is TRBV5-1 and J usage is TRBJ2-1; possibly TRBD2 for D (6 bases). From germline, CDR1 is SGHRS and CDR2 YFSETQ. There are 15 residues in the CDR3. The V end was cut by 0 bases, the J end by 4 bases, with 11 bases between. The DNA of the CDR3 is TGCGCCAGCAGCTTGGCCACTAGCCTTTACAATGAGCAGTTCTTC. Protein: CASSLATSLYNEQFF.

This chain uses TRBV2 with TRBJ2-5; a weak D match, TRBD2 (6 bases). The CDR3 extends over 14 amino acids. The germline V gene encodes CDR1 SNHLY and CDR2 FYNNEI. Trimming stripped 0 bases from V and 9 bases from J, with 14 bases between. CDR3 sequence: CASSEALRREAQYF. In DNA form, the CDR3 reads TGTGCCAGCAGTGAAGCGCTTCGCAGGGAGGCCCAGTACTTC. The complete variable domain, with remaining parts taken from reference TRBV2 and TRBJ2-5, reads EPEVTQTPSHQVTQMGQEVILRCVPISNHLYFYWYRQILGQKVEFLVSFYNNEISEKSEIFDDQFSVERPDGSNFTLKIRSTKLEDSAMYFCASSEALRREAQYFGPGTRLLVL.

Comments on this clonotype: One end of the junction does not line up with germline, which may come from a read error. The rearrangement uses TRBV3-1 and TRBJ2-5; D is unclear. The last part of the DNA fits TRBJ2-7 better; the J call may be wrong. There are 11 residues in the CDR3. Germline V CDR1 and CDR2: LGHDT, YNNKEL (reference sequence). In DNA form, the CDR3 reads TGTGTCAGCAGCCAGTCCCACGAGCAGTACTTC. Amino acids: CVSSQSHEQYF.

This clonotype was observed a few times. The V call is TRBV3-1, the J call TRBJ2-3; the match to TRBD2 covers 15 bases. Germline V gene sequence: CDR1 LGHDT, CDR2 YNNKEL (reference sequence). The CDR3 has 15 residues. Trimming cost V 3 bases and J 7 bases; bases outside gene matches: 2. CDR3 loop: CASSHGTSGRNTQYF. In DNA, the CDR3 is TGTGCCAGCAGCCACGGGACTAGCGGGAGGAATACGCAGTATTTT.

V usage is TRBV20-1 and J usage is TRBJ2-7; no clear D. The CDR3 runs 14 residues. The germline V gene encodes CDR1 DFQATT and CDR2 SNEGSKA (reference sequence). Trimming removed 3 bases at V and 4 bases at J, with 16 bases between. The CDR3 region has the DNA TGCAGTGCTAGTTGGCAGGCCGGTCAGTACGAGCAGTACTTC. Translating it yields CSASWQAGQYEQYF.

This chain uses TRBV11-2 with TRBJ2-1; 8 bases align to TRBD2. CDR3 length equals 16 residues. The V segment lost 2 bases and the J segment 9 bases; nucleotides outside the gene matches: 12. Per germline, CDR1 SGHAT and CDR2 FQNNGV. CDR3 coding DNA: TGTGCCAGCAGCTTATGTGGCGGGAGGTCGGTCGGTGAGCAGTTCTTC. Protein sequence: CASSLCGGRSVGEQFF.

This clonotype was seen many times. J is TRBJ1-6 and V is TRBV20-1; no clear D gene. There are 14 residues in the CDR3. The germline V and J ends were trimmed by 3 bases and 7 bases, with 13 bases remaining between them. Germline assignment: CDR1 DFQATT and CDR2 SNEGSKA (reference sequence). CDR3: CSASFRTGNSPLHF. The CDR3 region has the DNA TGCAGTGCTAGCTTCCGAACGGGGAATTCACCCCTCCACTTT.

The rearrangement uses TRBV10-3 and TRBJ2-3; D remains ambiguous. V dropped 3 bases and J dropped 0 bases, with 13 bases sitting between them. This CDR3 spans 16 amino acids. CDR1 is ENHRY and CDR2 is SYGVKD in the germline V gene. This chain's CDR3 is CAISDMQATSTDTQYF. The DNA for the CDR3 is TGTGCCATCAGTGATATGCAGGCTACTAGCACAGATACGCAGTATTTT.

The chain carries TRBV12-3 or TRBV12-4 and TRBJ1-2; 7 bases map to TRBD1. The V gene end was trimmed by 6 bases and the J gene end by 7 bases; junction bases not matched to a gene: 14. This CDR3 has 15 residues. CDR3: CASSATPQGRSGYTF. The CDR3 nucleotides are TGTGCCAGCAGCGCAACACCACAGGGGCGGAGTGGCTACACCTTC.

This clonotype appeared a few times. The rearrangement uses TRBV27 and TRBJ2-7; 8 nucleotides align to TRBD1. CDR3 size: 15 residues. Trimming at V came to 4 bases and at J to 0 bases, leaving 5 bases not matched to a gene. Germline CDR1 MNHEY, CDR2 SMNVEV (reference sequence). The CDR3, as DNA: TGTGCCAGCAGTTCGGGACAGGCCGTCTCCTACGAGCAGTACTTC. This encodes CASSSGQAVSYEQYF.

The chain is built from TRBV11-2 and TRBJ2-2; D unresolved. With 6 bases removed from V and 3 bases from J, the gap between germline ends came to 17 bases. This CDR3 region has 16 residues. Germline V gene lookup returns CDR1 SGHAT and CDR2 FQNNGV. CDR3 sequence (DNA): TGTGCCAGCAGACAAGATGAGTGGTCGTACACCGGGGAGCTGTTTTTT. Protein: CASRQDEWSYTGELFF.

In its sample, this clonotype was seen many times. The chain links TRBV20-1 to TRBJ2-7; no definite D call. V lost 6 bases and J 3 bases, leaving 12 bases between the germline ends. CDR1 and CDR2 from the germline V gene are DFQATT and SNEGSKA (reference sequence). The CDR3 spans 12 residues. This CDR3 is CSAPTLDYEQYF. CDR3 nucleotides: TGCAGTGCCCCGACCCTAGACTACGAGCAGTACTTC.

Concerning this clonotype itself: The junction departs from germline at one end; a sequencing error may be responsible. The J gene is TRBJ2-7, the V gene TRBV15; D remains unclear. Germline CDR1 reads LNHNV; CDR2 reads YYDKDF (reference sequence). This CDR3 comprises 15 residues. The CDR3, as DNA: TGTGCCACCGGCAGAGATAGGCTAGGGACCTACGAGCAGTACTTC. Protein product: CATGRDRLGTYEQYF.